Following are 28 T cell receptor beta chains from one sample sequenced in a study of T cells in Graves' hyperthyroidism and ophthalmopathy (dated by TCRdb to the late 2010s). Receptor libraries were prepared by multiplex PCR. The reads were generated on an Illumina HiSeq 2000. Amplification of TCR beta CDR3 regions was carried out from RNA transcripts. The TCR CDR3 was subjected to a first round of RT-PCR using the HTBI primer set and the Qiagen OneStep RT-PCR kit. TCRdb trimmed the raw reads at Q25, called clones with MiXCR and kept productive beta chains. CDR3 protein duplicates are merged, each entry listing the most common genes and DNA. This sample holds hundreds of thousands of distinct CDR3 sequences; approximately 15% were observed only once. About 17% of the sample rests with the top ten. The source material was blood. These receptors were taken from a woman in her late teens or twenties with Graves' hyperthyroidism.

This clonotype came up many times. CDR3 sequence reads: CASSAGRLGYTF. CDR3 in DNA: TGTGCCAGCAGCGCAGGGAGATTGGGCTACACCTTC. The V and J genes are TRBV3-1 and TRBJ1-2; a weak D match, TRBD1 (5 bases). The CDR3 loop spans 12 amino acids. Germline V CDR1 and CDR2: LGHDT, YNNKEL (reference sequence). Trimming took off 5 bases at V and 8 bases at J, with 12 bases between the two ends.

This clonotype was detected many times. The genes are TRBV6-5 and TRBJ2-3; maybe TRBD1 (6 bases). This CDR3 spans 17 amino acids. The V end was cut by 2 bases, the J end by 0 bases, with 15 bases between. CDR1 is MNHEY and CDR2 is SVGAGI in the germline V gene. For the CDR3, the DNA is TGTGCCAGCAGTTACGGGGCAACAGGGTGGAGCACAGATACGCAGTATTTT. Its translation is CASSYGATGWSTDTQYF.

V usage is TRBV20-1 and J usage is TRBJ2-1, with TRBD1 matching 10 bases. Germline CDR1 is DFQATT and CDR2 is SNEGSKA (reference sequence). Trimming cost V 2 bases and J 7 bases; bases outside gene matches: 8. CDR3 length equals 15 residues. In DNA form, the CDR3 reads TGCAGTGCTAGATTACCGGGACAGGGGCCTAATGAGCAGTTCTTC. This sequence encodes CSARLPGQGPNEQFF.

The chain combines TRBV6-2 or TRBV6-3 with TRBJ2-5; the match to TRBD2 covers 8 bases. Germline-derived CDR1 and CDR2 are MNHEY and SVGEGT. There are 18 residues in the CDR3. V trimming: 0 bases; J trimming: 5 bases; junction bases outside the gene matches: 14. The CDR3 reads CASSYSGRAGAGDETQYF. The CDR3 DNA sequence: TGTGCCAGCAGTTACTCGGGGAGGGCGGGAGCGGGAGACGAGACCCAGTACTTC.

This clonotype came up a few times. This rearrangement joins TRBV7-2 to TRBJ2-1; 9 nucleotides match TRBD2. Germline trimming cut 0 bases from V and 7 bases from J; bases unmatched to any gene: 16. The V gene's germline CDR1 is SGHTA and CDR2 FQGNSA. The CDR3 is made up of 19 amino acids. CDR3 sequence (DNA): TGTGCCAGCAGCTTAGCGGCCCTCGGGCGGGGGGGCCCCTGGAATGAGCAGTTCTTC. Its translation is CASSLAALGRGGPWNEQFF.

The table lists this clonotype with many counts. V usage is TRBV2 and J usage is TRBJ2-1; a possible D gene is TRBD2 (5 bases). V lost 8 bases and J lost 4, with 12 bases in between. Germline V gene sequence: CDR1 SNHLY, CDR2 FYNNEI. The CDR3 runs to 13 residues. The CDR3 region has the DNA TGTGCCAGCTTAGCTCTAGCTTACAATGAGCAGTTCTTC. This codes for CASLALAYNEQFF.

This clonotype was seen ten or more times. As DNA, the CDR3 is TGTGCCAGCAGCTCCCCACCAGGAGGGTCCAAAAACATTCAGTACTTC. It encodes CASSSPPGGSKNIQYF. V usage is TRBV7-9 and J usage is TRBJ2-4; weak D call: TRBD2 (6 bases). The CDR3 has 16 amino acids. Germline lookup yields CDR1 SEHNR and CDR2 FQNEAQ (reference sequence). V was cut by 4 bases and J by 2 bases, with 15 bases left in between.

Ten or more counts support this clonotype. This chain links TRBV11-2 with TRBJ2-3; no clear D gene. With 7 bases removed from V and 0 bases from J, the gap between germline ends came to 14 bases. Germline CDR1 SGHAT, CDR2 FQNNGV. This CDR3 is built from 15 residues. For the CDR3, the DNA is TGTGCCAGCACCCGAAGGCTCCTCAGCACAGATACGCAGTATTTT. This codes for CASTRRLLSTDTQYF. Using reference TRBV11-2 and TRBJ2-3 for the parts outside the CDR3, the full variable domain is EAGVAQSPRYKIIEKRQSVAFWCNPISGHATLYWYQQILGQGPKLLIQFQNNGVVDDSQLPKDRFSAERLKGVDSTLKIQPAKLEDSAVYLCASTRRLLSTDTQYFGPGTRLTVL.

The chain couples TRBV3-1 to TRBJ2-3; 9 bases are a match to TRBD1. V trimming: 4 bases; J trimming: 3 bases; junction bases outside the gene matches: 8. From germline, CDR1 is LGHDT and CDR2 YNNKEL (reference sequence). The CDR3 has 16 amino acids. CDR3 DNA sequence: TGTGCCAGCAGCCCGGAACAGGGGGCGCGGACAGATACGCAGTATTTT. This translates into CASSPEQGARTDTQYF.

This clonotype was observed many times. This chain links TRBV20-1 with TRBJ2-5, with 9 bases lining up with TRBD2. From germline, CDR1 is DFQATT and CDR2 SNEGSKA (reference sequence). The CDR3 sequence is 14 residues long. V shed 1 base and J 4 bases; nucleotides not matched to a gene: 4. CDR3 nucleotide sequence: TGCAGTGCTAGAGGTAGCGGGAGTATAGAGACCCAGTACTTC. Residues: CSARGSGSIETQYF.

Many counts were recorded for this clonotype. The V call is TRBV7-9, the J call TRBJ2-7; D not resolved. The CDR3 covers 11 residues. Trimming cost V 1 base and J 6 bases, with 4 bases left between them. Germline assignment: CDR1 SEHNR and CDR2 FQNEAQ (reference sequence). The CDR3 DNA reads TGTGCCAGCAGCTTAGGGGTCGAGCAGTACTTC. Protein product: CASSLGVEQYF. The whole variable domain, remainder taken from reference TRBV7-9 and TRBJ2-7, is DTGVSQNPRHKITKRGQNVTFRCDPISEHNRLYWYRQTLGQGPEFLTYFQNEAQLEKSRLLSDRFSAERPKGSFSTLEIQRTEQGDSAMYLCASSLGVEQYFGPGTRLTVT.

The chain combines TRBV5-8 with TRBJ2-1, with 8 bases matching TRBD1. Germline V gene sequence: CDR1 SGHTS, CDR2 YDEGEE. V shed 4 bases, J shed 6 bases, and the junction held 6 bases outside the gene matches. The CDR3 sequence is 14 residues long. The CDR3 DNA reads as TGTGCCAGCAGCCCCCGGACAGGGTCCAATGAGCAGTTCTTC. Translating gives CASSPRTGSNEQFF.

This clonotype was seen a few times. This may be a read error, as it is one base from a much larger clone. The chain combines TRBV11-2 with TRBJ2-5; D possibly corresponds to TRBD2 (5 bases). Germline V gene data show CDR1 as SGHAT and CDR2 as FQNNGV. The CDR3 spans 15 residues. Trimming shortened V by 0 bases and J by 3 bases, and 11 bases separated the two germline ends. The CDR3 is CASSLEPNGEETQYF. Here the CDR3 DNA reads TGTGCCAGCAGCTTAGAACCTAACGGGGAAGAGACCCAGTACTTC.

This clonotype was counted between two and nine times. The rearrangement links TRBV6-1 to TRBJ2-7; 12 bases align to TRBD2. The germline CDR1 and CDR2 sequences are MNHNS and SASEGT. J lost 2 bases, V lost 4 bases, and 0 bases had no gene match. The CDR3 runs 14 residues. CDR3 nucleotide sequence: TGTGCCAGCAGTGCTAGCGGGGGGGCCTACGAGCAGTACTTC. Translating gives CASSASGGAYEQYF.

This clonotype has at least ten counts. The chain uses TRBV6-1 and TRBJ2-5; a weak D match, TRBD2 (6 bases). V dropped 6 bases and J dropped 6 bases, with 11 bases sitting between them. CDR1 MNHNS and CDR2 SASEGT come from the germline V gene. The CDR3 sequence is 12 residues long. The chain's CDR3 is CASRAGPKTQYF. For the CDR3, the DNA is TGTGCCAGCAGGGCGGGGCCAAAGACCCAGTACTTC.

The chain joins TRBV9 to TRBJ2-5; TRBD2 aligns across 8 bases. The V segment lost 0 bases and the J segment 5 bases; nucleotides outside the gene matches: 6. Germline V lookup: CDR1 SGDLS, CDR2 YYNGEE. The CDR3 loop spans 15 amino acids. CDR3 sequence (DNA): TGTGCCAGCAGCGTAGATTCCGGGAGGGGGGAGACCCAGTACTTC. Its protein product is CASSVDSGRGETQYF.

The gene calls are TRBV5-1 and TRBJ2-5, with D possibly TRBD2 on 6 matching bases. V lost 2 bases to trimming and J lost 1 base, with 9 bases between them. Germline lookup yields CDR1 SGHRS and CDR2 YFSETQ. There are 14 residues in the CDR3. CDR3 amino acids: CASSFQTSQETQYF. Written as DNA, the CDR3 is TGCGCCAGCAGCTTCCAGACTAGCCAAGAGACCCAGTACTTC.

This clonotype was seen many times. V is TRBV13 and J is TRBJ1-1, with unresolved D. The V end was cut by 3 bases, the J end by 1 base, with 9 bases between. CDR3 length: 14 residues. Germline CDR1 PRHDT, CDR2 FYEKMQ (reference sequence). The CDR3 DNA follows: TGTGCCAGCAGCTTTTACGGGGAGAACACTGAAGCTTTCTTT. It specifies CASSFYGENTEAFF.

The gene calls are TRBV5-4 and TRBJ2-3; TRBD1 matches 8 bases. The germline V gene has CDR1 SGHNT and CDR2 YYREEE (reference sequence). V was clipped by 5 bases and J by 6 bases; unmatched bases: 14. The CDR3 runs to 16 residues. In nucleotides, the CDR3 is TGTGCCAGCAGGACCCTCCAGGGGGCCGTAACGGATACGCAGTATTTT. Translated: CASRTLQGAVTDTQYF.

The V call is TRBV29-1, the J call TRBJ2-5, with 9 bases aligning to TRBD2. CDR1 and CDR2 from the germline V gene are SQVTM and ANQGSEA. V lost 3 bases to trimming and J lost 4 bases; unmatched junction nucleotides: 15. This CDR3 contains 17 residues. Written as DNA, the CDR3 is TGCAGCGTTGAGGGGACTGGCGGGAGGGCCTTTGGAGAGACCCAGTACTTC. This encodes CSVEGTGGRAFGETQYF.

The V gene is TRBV7-9, the J gene TRBJ1-4; the D is unclear. Germline V lookup: CDR1 SEHNR, CDR2 FQNEAQ (reference sequence). CDR3 length equals 14 residues. V lost 1 base and J 5 bases, leaving 8 bases between the germline ends. CDR3 region: CASSLDTLNEKLFF. CDR3 bases: TGTGCCAGCAGCTTAGATACCCTGAATGAAAAACTGTTTTTT.

The chain carries TRBV19 and TRBJ2-1, with D perhaps matching TRBD2 (5 bases). This CDR3 region has 16 residues. Germline V gene data show CDR1 as LNHDA and CDR2 as SQIVND (reference sequence). Trimming removed 2 bases at V and 2 bases at J, with 13 bases between. CDR3 bases: TGTGCCAGTAGTATATTAGGTAGCGCCGCCTACAATGAGCAGTTCTTC. Translated, it gives CASSILGSAAYNEQFF.

This clonotype was detected a few times. The genes are TRBV30 and TRBJ2-6; D is possibly TRBD1 (5 bases). Germline loops: CDR1 GTSNPN, CDR2 SVGIG (reference sequence). V shed 3 bases and J shed 1 base, with 10 bases lying between them. This CDR3 is 15 amino acids long. Written as DNA, the CDR3 is TGTGCCTGGAGACAGGAGCCGTCTGGGGCCAACGTCCTGACTTTC. This sequence encodes CAWRQEPSGANVLTF.

This chain joins TRBV19 and TRBJ1-2; the D is unclear. The CDR3 runs 13 residues. The ends were cut back, 3 bases at V and 7 bases at J, with 12 bases in the middle. Looked up from germline, CDR1 is LNHDA and CDR2 is SQIVND (reference sequence). CDR3 sequence: CASSISGRVGYTF. CDR3 nucleotide sequence: TGTGCCAGTAGTATCTCTGGGCGGGTTGGCTACACCTTC.

The sample holds many counts of this clonotype. J is TRBJ1-2 and V is TRBV6-4; TRBD1 aligns across 7 bases. The CDR3 consists of 15 residues. V was pared by 3 bases and J by 6 bases, with 10 bases of the junction left unmatched. Germline CDR1 is MRHNA and CDR2 is SNTAGT. The CDR3 is CASSETAGGGDGYTF. Written as DNA, the CDR3 is TGTGCCAGCAGTGAAACGGCAGGGGGGGGAGATGGCTACACCTTC.

This clonotype was detected many times. J is TRBJ2-7 and V is TRBV3-1, with D uncertain. Germline V lookup: CDR1 LGHDT, CDR2 YNNKEL (reference sequence). The CDR3 is 12 amino acids. The V gene lost 0 bases and the J gene lost 6 bases, with 6 bases spanning the gap. As DNA, the CDR3 is TGTGCCAGCAGCCAAGATTTCGGCGAGCAGTACTTC. It translates to CASSQDFGEQYF.

The rearrangement uses TRBV5-1 and TRBJ1-1; D possibly corresponds to TRBD1 (5 bases). Germline CDR1 SGHRS, CDR2 YFSETQ. V gave up 3 bases and J gave up 1 base, with 16 bases separating them. This CDR3 contains 16 residues. The CDR3 reads CASSYSGPRRNTEAFF. For the CDR3, the DNA is TGCGCCAGCAGCTATTCAGGGCCACGAAGGAACACTGAAGCTTTCTTT.

This chain joins TRBV28 and TRBJ2-1; TRBD2 aligns across 11 bases. Trimming removed 5 bases from V and 2 bases from J; junction bases left unmatched: 5. CDR1 and CDR2 from the germline V gene are MDHEN and SYDVKM. This CDR3 region has 16 residues. The CDR3 loop reads CASSPEGLAAYNEQFF. In nucleotides, the CDR3 is TGTGCCAGCAGTCCCGAGGGACTAGCGGCCTACAATGAGCAGTTCTTC.